This T cell receptor beta chain originates from a study of immune evolution from preneoplasia to lung adenocarcinoma. Libraries were prepared by immunoSEQ multiplex PCR; TCRdb keeps only in-frame clonotypes and omits some of them. This table holds around 2,500 clones, approximately 80% found once. Histologic diagnosis was independently verified by two lung pathologists. Nucleic acids came from premalignant or tumor cells enriched by macro-dissection. The CDR3 runs to 13 residues. The trim removed 2 bases at V and 7 bases at J, leaving 4 bases unmatched. The germline V gene encodes CDR1 ENHRY and CDR2 SYGVKD.

The chain uses TRBV10-3 and TRBJ1-1, with 7 bases that match TRBD1. This TCR derives from a person aged 70 to 80 with lung adenocarcinoma. Input material: FFPE lung adenocarcinoma in situ tissue. CDR3 nucleotide sequence: TGTGCCATCAGTGAGGGCCAGGGGGATGAAGCTTTCTTT. Its translation: CAISEGQGDEAFF.